The 30 T cell receptor beta chains reported below all come from one sample, sequenced in a study of cytomegalovirus exposure and HLA in healthy donors. Amplification used 60 Vbeta primers and 13 Jbeta primers. TCRdb's copy holds only in-frame clones and misses some; the assay was immunoSEQ multiplex PCR. This sample has 180,000 or so clones, with about 69% found just once. The specimen was PBMCs. These receptors originate from a male donor in good health and CMV-seronegative.

The chain links TRBV2 to TRBJ1-5; D not certain. Germline values: CDR1 SNHLY, CDR2 FYNNEI. The CDR3 runs 14 residues. V was clipped by 2 bases and J by 3 bases, with 8 bases between them. The CDR3 nucleotides are TGTGCCAGCAGTGAATGGCAGGTCAATCAGCCCCAGCATTTT. Translating gives CASSEWQVNQPQHF.

CDR3: CASSYEKLADTQYF. Here the CDR3 DNA reads TGTGCCAGCAGTTACGAAAAACTAGCAGATACGCAGTATTTT. The chain uses TRBV6-6 and TRBJ2-3; D is possibly TRBD2 (5 bases). The CDR3 totals 14 residues. Per the germline V gene, CDR1 is MNHNY and CDR2 is SVGAGI (reference sequence). Trimming took off 2 bases at V and 4 bases at J, with 10 bases between the two ends.

The gene calls are TRBV14 and TRBJ1-2; D is undetermined. Germline V CDR1 and CDR2: SGHDN, FVKESK. The V end lost 4 bases, the J end lost 8 bases, and 14 bases lay between the germline ends. This CDR3 contains 13 residues. Here the CDR3 reads CASSPSQTWGYTF. As DNA, the CDR3 is TGTGCCAGCAGCCCGAGTCAGACATGGGGCTACACCTTC.

CDR3 nucleotides: TGTGCCAGCTCACCAGCTAGCGGGATTTACGAGCAGTACTTC. Encoded protein: CASSPASGIYEQYF. V usage is TRBV18 and J usage is TRBJ2-7; 9 bases are shared with TRBD2. Trimming took 2 bases from V and 4 from J; bases not matched to a gene: 3. The CDR3 sequence is 14 residues long. Germline CDR1 and CDR2: KGHSH and LQKENI.

This sequence joins TRBV6-5 and TRBJ2-1, with D hard to call. Per the germline V gene, CDR1 is MNHEY and CDR2 is SVGAGI. Trimming cost V 8 bases and J 3 bases, with 8 bases left between them. The CDR3 is 12 amino acids. This CDR3 is CASRTSYNEQFF. CDR3 DNA sequence: TGTGCCAGCCGTACAAGCTACAATGAGCAGTTCTTC.

The gene calls are TRBV9 and TRBJ1-3; 9 positions match TRBD1. V was pared by 3 bases and J by 3 bases, with 4 bases of the junction left unmatched. The CDR3 is 15 residues long. CDR1 is SGDLS and CDR2 is YYNGEE in the germline V gene. In DNA form, the CDR3 reads TGTGCCAGCAGCGGGACAGGGGTTTTTGGAAACACCATATATTTT. It translates to CASSGTGVFGNTIYF.

The chain joins TRBV19 to TRBJ1-1; 8 nucleotides match TRBD1. Germline V gene lookup returns CDR1 LNHDA and CDR2 SQIVND (reference sequence). V gave up 4 bases and J gave up 1 base; unmatched junction bases: 8. The CDR3 is 16 amino acids. The CDR3, as DNA: TGTGCCAGTAGTACTCTGACAGGGGCGACGAACACTGAAGCTTTCTTT. This codes for CASSTLTGATNTEAFF.

The chain is built from TRBV11-2 and TRBJ1-2, with D unclear. Germline V lookup: CDR1 SGHAT, CDR2 FQNNGV. This CDR3 spans 15 amino acids. The V gene lost 2 bases and the J gene lost 0 bases, with 10 bases spanning the gap. In DNA, the CDR3 is TGTGCCAGCAGCTTATCTAGCACATCTAACTATGGCTACACCTTC. Amino acid sequence: CASSLSSTSNYGYTF. The full variable domain, rest sourced from reference TRBV11-2 and TRBJ1-2, is EAGVAQSPRYKIIEKRQSVAFWCNPISGHATLYWYQQILGQGPKLLIQFQNNGVVDDSQLPKDRFSAERLKGVDSTLKIQPAKLEDSAVYLCASSLSSTSNYGYTFGSGTRLTVV.

This chain links TRBV7-2 with TRBJ2-2; no firm D call. The CDR3 has 12 amino acids. V lost 5 bases, J lost 2 bases, and 3 bases lay in between. CDR1 is SGHTA, CDR2 FQGNSA, per germline. DNA of the CDR3: TGTGCCAGCAGCCTTAACACCGGGGAGCTGTTTTTT. It is translated as CASSLNTGELFF. Based on the CDR3 plus reference TRBV7-2 and TRBJ2-2, the full variable domain is GAGVSQSPSNKVTEKGKDVELRCDPISGHTALYWYRQSLGQGLEFLIYFQGNSAPDKSGLPSDRFSAERTGGSVSTLTIQRTQQEDSAVYLCASSLNTGELFFGEGSRLTVL.

The chain has TRBV28 and TRBJ1-1, with D tentatively TRBD1 (6 bases). The CDR3 covers 15 residues. V lost 4 bases, J lost 4 bases, and 16 bases lay in between. In germline, CDR1 is MDHEN, CDR2 SYDVKM. The CDR3 loop is CASSSRTDLGTEAFF. In nucleotides, the CDR3 is TGTGCCAGCAGTTCCCGGACAGACCTTGGCACTGAAGCTTTCTTT.

This chain uses TRBV2 with TRBJ1-2, with 7 bases fitting TRBD1. CDR1 is SNHLY and CDR2 is FYNNEI in the germline V gene. V gave up 7 bases and J gave up 2 bases; unmatched junction bases: 10. The CDR3 runs 15 residues. The CDR3 loop reads CASTAEGGANYGYTF. The CDR3 bases are TGTGCCAGCACCGCAGAAGGGGGCGCAAACTATGGCTACACCTTC. Based on the CDR3 plus reference TRBV2 and TRBJ1-2, the full variable domain is EPEVTQTPSHQVTQMGQEVILRCVPISNHLYFYWYRQILGQKVEFLVSFYNNEISEKSEIFDDQFSVERPDGSNFTLKIRSTKLEDSAMYFCASTAEGGANYGYTFGSGTRLTVV.

The CDR3 coding sequence is TGTGCCAGCAGTTGGCAGGCCTATAATTCACCCCTCCACTTT. Protein: CASSWQAYNSPLHF. This sequence joins TRBV27 and TRBJ1-6; D unclear. Germline loops: CDR1 MNHEY, CDR2 SMNVEV (reference sequence). There are 14 residues in the CDR3. Trimming took 4 bases from V and 2 from J, leaving 6 bases between them.

This rearrangement joins TRBV27 to TRBJ2-1, with D perhaps matching TRBD1 (5 bases). Trimming removed 6 bases from V and 4 bases from J, with 16 bases in between. This CDR3 has 15 residues. Germline V lookup: CDR1 MNHEY, CDR2 SMNVEV (reference sequence). For the CDR3, the DNA is TGTGCCAGCAGACTAACAGGTGTAACATACAATGAGCAGTTCTTC. The encoded protein is CASRLTGVTYNEQFF.

The rearrangement uses TRBV28 and TRBJ2-7, with a weak D call TRBD1 (7 bases). V was pared by 5 bases and J by 4 bases, with 18 bases between. Germline loops: CDR1 MDHEN, CDR2 SYDVKM. This CDR3 is built from 15 residues. The CDR3 reads CASSRGGGTAYEQYF. The CDR3 nucleotides read TGTGCCAGCAGTCGGGGTGGAGGGACAGCTTACGAGCAGTACTTC.

V usage is TRBV9 and J usage is TRBJ2-1, with a weak D call TRBD2 (7 bases). The ends were cut back, 0 bases at V and 4 bases at J, with 14 bases in the middle. The germline gives CDR1 SGDLS, CDR2 YYNGEE. CDR3 length: 16 amino acids. CDR3 DNA: TGTGCCAGCAGCGTAGGGGGGGGGCCGTCGTACAATGAGCAGTTCTTC. This sequence encodes CASSVGGGPSYNEQFF.

V is TRBV30 and J is TRBJ1-6, with TRBD1 identical over 9 bases. The germline CDR1 and CDR2 sequences are GTSNPN and SVGIG (reference sequence). The CDR3 runs to 16 residues. The V segment lost 4 bases and the J segment 3 bases; nucleotides outside the gene matches: 7. This CDR3 is CAWTTTGGGYNSPLHF. In DNA, the CDR3 is TGTGCCTGGACTACGACAGGGGGTGGCTATAATTCACCCCTCCACTTT.

V is TRBV30 and J is TRBJ2-7; D remains unclear. The length of the CDR3 is 13 residues. Trimming stripped 3 bases from V and 5 bases from J, with 14 bases between. Germline V lookup: CDR1 GTSNPN, CDR2 SVGIG (reference sequence). This CDR3 is CAWSDFGANEQYF. DNA of the CDR3: TGTGCCTGGAGCGACTTCGGCGCGAACGAGCAGTACTTC.

V usage is TRBV6-1 and J usage is TRBJ1-6; D unclear. Trimming shortened V by 3 bases and J by 0 bases, and 3 bases separated the two germline ends. The V gene's germline CDR1 is MNHNS and CDR2 SASEGT. This CDR3 has 14 amino acids. The CDR3 DNA sequence: TGTGCCAGCAGTGAGAGCTCCTATAATTCACCCCTCCACTTT. As protein: CASSESSYNSPLHF.

V and J are TRBV13 and TRBJ2-3, with a weak D call TRBD2 (6 bases). CDR3 length: 16 residues. Trimming cost V 2 bases and J 0 bases, with 12 bases left between them. Germline assignment: CDR1 PRHDT and CDR2 FYEKMQ (reference sequence). The CDR3 here is CASSLRAGPSTDTQYF. Written as DNA, the CDR3 is TGTGCCAGCAGCTTAAGGGCGGGACCTAGCACAGATACGCAGTATTTT.

The V gene is TRBV28, the J gene TRBJ2-6; D is unresolved. The CDR3 is made up of 14 amino acids. The ends were cut back, 5 bases at V and 1 base at J, with 6 bases in the middle. Germline assignment: CDR1 MDHEN and CDR2 SYDVKM. Written as DNA, the CDR3 is TGTGCCAGCAGTCTGACATCTGGGGCCAACGTCCTGACTTTC. It codes for CASSLTSGANVLTF.

The chain recombines TRBV6-5 with TRBJ2-1, with 9 bases identical to TRBD2. The germline V gene encodes CDR1 MNHEY and CDR2 SVGAGI. The CDR3 is 12 amino acids. V dropped 6 bases and J dropped 12; count of bases not matched to a gene: 6. CDR3 DNA sequence: TGTGCCAGCAGCCCCAGAGCGGGAGGGCAGTTCTTC. Its translation: CASSPRAGGQFF.

The rearrangement joins TRBV27 to TRBJ1-2; the D gene is possibly TRBD1 (5 bases). Germline CDR1 reads MNHEY; CDR2 reads SMNVEV (reference sequence). The V gene lost 3 bases and the J gene lost 3 bases, with 8 bases spanning the gap. This CDR3 has 13 amino acids. The CDR3 nucleotides are TGTGCCAGCAGTTTTCAGGGTGACTATGGCTACACCTTC. Amino acid sequence: CASSFQGDYGYTF.

The rearrangement joins TRBV7-9 to TRBJ1-1, with TRBD1 matching over 8 bases. CDR1 SEHNR and CDR2 FQNEAQ come from the germline V gene (reference sequence). J was trimmed by 7 bases and V by 5 bases; bases with no gene match: 9. This CDR3 is built from 14 residues. In DNA, the CDR3 is TGTGCCAGCAGCCTCAGGGGGCGTTCGGATGAAGCTTTCTTT. Residues: CASSLRGRSDEAFF.

The J gene is TRBJ2-1, the V gene TRBV4-1; 10 bases fit TRBD2. V lost 0 bases, J lost 8 bases, and 13 bases stayed unmatched. The CDR3 covers 18 residues. Germline-derived CDR1 and CDR2 are MGHRA and YSYEKL. The CDR3 DNA is TGCGCCAGCAGCCAAGATCAGAGCGGGGGGGCCTTTAACTATGAGCAGTTCTTC. It codes for CASSQDQSGGAFNYEQFF.

The V and J genes are TRBV16 and TRBJ1-5; 11 nucleotides agree with TRBD1. This CDR3 is 15 amino acids long. V was pared by 6 bases and J by 6 bases, with 7 bases of the junction left unmatched. Germline lookup yields CDR1 KGHSY and CDR2 FQNENV. Here the CDR3 DNA reads TGTGCCAGCAGTCCGGACAGGGGGCGCGCTCAGCCCCAGCATTTT. It specifies CASSPDRGRAQPQHF.

The rearrangement uses TRBV6-6 and TRBJ2-1; D ambiguous. The germline V gene has CDR1 MNHNY and CDR2 SVGAGI (reference sequence). This CDR3 is built from 15 residues. Trimming left V 7 bases short and J 4 bases short, with 17 bases between. CDR3 coding DNA: TGTGCCAGCACCTTGGCGGCGGCCGGTTACAATGAGCAGTTCTTC. Its translation is CASTLAAAGYNEQFF.

The chain has TRBV6-1 and TRBJ2-5; no clear D gene. V lost 2 bases, J lost 5 bases, and 6 bases lay in between. Germline values: CDR1 MNHNS, CDR2 SASEGT. The CDR3 is 12 residues long. CDR3 protein: CASSEMRETQYF. The CDR3 coding sequence is TGTGCCAGCAGTGAAATGCGGGAGACCCAGTACTTC.

This chain joins TRBV6-1 and TRBJ1-1, with D maybe TRBD1 (5 bases). Germline-derived CDR1 and CDR2 are MNHNS and SASEGT. The V end was cut by 9 bases, the J end by 3 bases, with 14 bases between. This CDR3 is built from 13 residues. The CDR3 loop is CASVLGGDTEAFF. The CDR3 DNA follows: TGTGCCAGTGTCCTCGGGGGGGACACTGAAGCTTTCTTT.

This chain connects TRBV5-5 to TRBJ1-1; D unclear. The CDR3 sequence is 13 residues long. Germline CDR1 is SGHKS and CDR2 is YYEKEE (reference sequence). Trimming shortened V by 2 bases and J by 5 bases, and 10 bases separated the two germline ends. The CDR3 bases are TGTGCCAGCAGCTTTGGCCCGGGAACTGAAGCTTTCTTT. The encoded protein is CASSFGPGTEAFF.

This sequence joins TRBV7-9 and TRBJ1-1; D ambiguous. The CDR3 consists of 13 residues. Trimming left V 2 bases short and J 7 bases short, with 11 bases between. Germline loops: CDR1 SEHNR, CDR2 FQNEAQ (reference sequence). The CDR3 loop reads CASSLPLGFEAFF. CDR3 in DNA: TGTGCCAGCAGCTTACCTTTGGGCTTTGAAGCTTTCTTT.